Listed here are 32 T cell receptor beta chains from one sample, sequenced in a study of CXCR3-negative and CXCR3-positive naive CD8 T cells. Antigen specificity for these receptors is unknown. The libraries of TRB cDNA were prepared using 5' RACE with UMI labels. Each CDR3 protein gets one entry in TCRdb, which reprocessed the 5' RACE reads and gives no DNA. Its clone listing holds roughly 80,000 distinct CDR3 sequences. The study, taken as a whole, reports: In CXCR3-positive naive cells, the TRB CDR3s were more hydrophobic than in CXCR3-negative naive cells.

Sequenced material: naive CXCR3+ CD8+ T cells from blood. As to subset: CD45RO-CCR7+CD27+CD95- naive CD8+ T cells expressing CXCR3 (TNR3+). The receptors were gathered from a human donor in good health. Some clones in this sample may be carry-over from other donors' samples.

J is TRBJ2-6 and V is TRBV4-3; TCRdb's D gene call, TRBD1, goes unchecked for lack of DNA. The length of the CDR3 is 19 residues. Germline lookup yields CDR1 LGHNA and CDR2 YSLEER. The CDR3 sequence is CASSQDRWGLGSGANVLTF.

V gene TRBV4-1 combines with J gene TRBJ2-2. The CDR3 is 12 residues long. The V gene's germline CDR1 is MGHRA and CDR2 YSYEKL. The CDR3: CASSPIIGELFF.

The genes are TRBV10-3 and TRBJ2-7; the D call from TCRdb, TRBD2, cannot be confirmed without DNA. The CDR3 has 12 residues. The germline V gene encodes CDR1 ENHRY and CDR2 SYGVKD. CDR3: CAISEGLAEQYF.

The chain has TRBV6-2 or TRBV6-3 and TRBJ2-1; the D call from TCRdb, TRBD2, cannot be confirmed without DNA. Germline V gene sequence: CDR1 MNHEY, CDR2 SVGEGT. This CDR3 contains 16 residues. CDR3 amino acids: CASSSSGLAGNIEQFF.

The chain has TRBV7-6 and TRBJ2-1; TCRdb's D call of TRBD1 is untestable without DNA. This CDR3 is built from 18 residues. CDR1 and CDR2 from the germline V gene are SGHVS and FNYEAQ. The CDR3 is CASSYKGQGARLGNEQFF.

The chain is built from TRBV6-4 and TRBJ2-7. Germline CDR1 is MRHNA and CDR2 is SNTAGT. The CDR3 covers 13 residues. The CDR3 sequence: CASSDRLSYEQYF.

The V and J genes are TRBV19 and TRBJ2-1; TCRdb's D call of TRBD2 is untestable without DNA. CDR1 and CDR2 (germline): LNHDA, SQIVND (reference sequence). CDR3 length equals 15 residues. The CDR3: CASTLSGLGENEQFF.

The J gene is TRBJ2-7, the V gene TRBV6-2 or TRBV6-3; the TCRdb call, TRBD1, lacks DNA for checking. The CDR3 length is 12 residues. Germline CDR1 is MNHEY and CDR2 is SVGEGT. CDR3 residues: CASSFGQGEQYF.

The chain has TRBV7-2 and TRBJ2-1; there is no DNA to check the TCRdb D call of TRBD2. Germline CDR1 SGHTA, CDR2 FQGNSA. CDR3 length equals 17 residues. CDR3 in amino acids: CASSLVIAGGPHNEQFF.

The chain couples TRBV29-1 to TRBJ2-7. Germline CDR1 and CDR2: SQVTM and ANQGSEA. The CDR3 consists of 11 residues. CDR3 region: CSVEKNTEQYF.

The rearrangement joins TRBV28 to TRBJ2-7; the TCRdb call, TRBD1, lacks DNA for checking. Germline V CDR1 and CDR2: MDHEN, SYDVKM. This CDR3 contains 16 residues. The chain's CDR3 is CASSLLGDRSSYEQYF. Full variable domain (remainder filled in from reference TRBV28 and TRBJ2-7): DVKVTQSSRYLVKRTGEKVFLECVQDMDHENMFWYRQDPGLGLRLIYFSYDVKMKEKGDIPEGYSVSREKKERFSLILESASTNQTSMYLCASSLLGDRSSYEQYFGPGTRLTVT.

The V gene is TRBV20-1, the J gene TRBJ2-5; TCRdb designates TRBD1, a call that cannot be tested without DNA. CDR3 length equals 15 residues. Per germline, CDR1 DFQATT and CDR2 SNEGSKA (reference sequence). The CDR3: CSARRGQEERETQYF.

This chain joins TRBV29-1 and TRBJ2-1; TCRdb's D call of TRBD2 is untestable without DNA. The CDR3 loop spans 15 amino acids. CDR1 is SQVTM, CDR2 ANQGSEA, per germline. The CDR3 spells CSVEDQRERRYEQFF.

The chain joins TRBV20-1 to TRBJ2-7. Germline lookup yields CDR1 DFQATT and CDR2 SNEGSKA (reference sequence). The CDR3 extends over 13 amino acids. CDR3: CSARDPAAYEQYF.

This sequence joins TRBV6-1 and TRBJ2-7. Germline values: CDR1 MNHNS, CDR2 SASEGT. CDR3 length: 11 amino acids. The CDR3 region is CASRESYEQYF.

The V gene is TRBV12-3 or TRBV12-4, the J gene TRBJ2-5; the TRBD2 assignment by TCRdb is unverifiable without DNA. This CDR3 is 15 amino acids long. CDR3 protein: CASSFIAETQETQYF.

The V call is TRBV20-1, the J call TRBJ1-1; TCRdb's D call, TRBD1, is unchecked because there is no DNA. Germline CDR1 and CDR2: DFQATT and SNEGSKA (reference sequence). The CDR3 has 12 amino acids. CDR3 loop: CSARGGDAEAFF.

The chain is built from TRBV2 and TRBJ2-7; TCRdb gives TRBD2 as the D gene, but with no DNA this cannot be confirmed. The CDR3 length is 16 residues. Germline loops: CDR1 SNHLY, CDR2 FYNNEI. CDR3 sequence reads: CASSSNQGPLGYEQYF. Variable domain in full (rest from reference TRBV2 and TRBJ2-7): EPEVTQTPSHQVTQMGQEVILRCVPISNHLYFYWYRQILGQKVEFLVSFYNNEISEKSEIFDDQFSVERPDGSNFTLKIRSTKLEDSAMYFCASSSNQGPLGYEQYFGPGTRLTVT.

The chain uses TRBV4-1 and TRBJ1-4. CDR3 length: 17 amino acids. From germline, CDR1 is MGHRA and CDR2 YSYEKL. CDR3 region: CASSQDHVIATNEKLFF.

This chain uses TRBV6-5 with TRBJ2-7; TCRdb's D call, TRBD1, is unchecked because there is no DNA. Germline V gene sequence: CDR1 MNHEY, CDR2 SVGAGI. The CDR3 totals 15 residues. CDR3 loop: CASSPGQGSSYEQYF.

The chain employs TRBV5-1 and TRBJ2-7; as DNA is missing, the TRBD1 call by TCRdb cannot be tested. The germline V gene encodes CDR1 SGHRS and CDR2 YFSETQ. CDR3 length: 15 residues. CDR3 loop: CASSLFGTGDYEQYF.

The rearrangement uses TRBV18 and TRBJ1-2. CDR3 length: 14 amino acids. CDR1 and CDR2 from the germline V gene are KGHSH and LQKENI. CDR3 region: CASSPPDRHYGYTF.

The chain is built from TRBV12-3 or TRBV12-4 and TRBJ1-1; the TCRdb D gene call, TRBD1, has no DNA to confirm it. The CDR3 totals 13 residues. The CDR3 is CASSWGFNTEAFF.

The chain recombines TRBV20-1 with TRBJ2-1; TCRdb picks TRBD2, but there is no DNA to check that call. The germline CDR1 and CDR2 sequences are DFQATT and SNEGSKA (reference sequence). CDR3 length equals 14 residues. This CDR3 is CSARGKGLNLVQFF.

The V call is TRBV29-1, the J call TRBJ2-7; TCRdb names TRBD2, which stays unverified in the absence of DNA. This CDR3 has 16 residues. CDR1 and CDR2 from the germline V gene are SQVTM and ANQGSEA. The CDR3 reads CSVGMGGGAWSDEQYF.

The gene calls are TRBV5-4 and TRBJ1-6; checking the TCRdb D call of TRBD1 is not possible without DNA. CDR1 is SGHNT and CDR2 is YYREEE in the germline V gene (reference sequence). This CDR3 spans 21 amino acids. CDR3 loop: CASSHPRDPGDSDTRGKPLHF.

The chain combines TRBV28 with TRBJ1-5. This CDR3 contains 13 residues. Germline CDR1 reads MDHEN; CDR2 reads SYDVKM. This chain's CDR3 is CASSLTSPLPQHF.

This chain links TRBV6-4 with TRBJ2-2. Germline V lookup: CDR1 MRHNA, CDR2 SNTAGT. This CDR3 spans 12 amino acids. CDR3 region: CASSGERGELFF.

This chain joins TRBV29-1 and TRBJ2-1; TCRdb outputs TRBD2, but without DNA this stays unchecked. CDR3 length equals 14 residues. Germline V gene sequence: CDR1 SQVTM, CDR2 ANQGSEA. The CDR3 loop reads CSVQLAGAPNEQFF.

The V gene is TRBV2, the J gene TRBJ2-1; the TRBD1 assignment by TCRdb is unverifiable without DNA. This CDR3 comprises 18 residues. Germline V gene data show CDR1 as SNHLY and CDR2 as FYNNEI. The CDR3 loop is CASSEPPGPKGTYNEQFF.

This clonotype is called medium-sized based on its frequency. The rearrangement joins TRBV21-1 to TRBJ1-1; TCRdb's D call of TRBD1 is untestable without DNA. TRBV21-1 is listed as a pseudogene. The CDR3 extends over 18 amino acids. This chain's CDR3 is CASSPRDVGRSMNTEAFF.

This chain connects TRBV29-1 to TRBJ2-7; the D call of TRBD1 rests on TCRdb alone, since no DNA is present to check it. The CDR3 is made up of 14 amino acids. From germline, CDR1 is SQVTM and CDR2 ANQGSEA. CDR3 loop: CSVVLGQGLDEQYF.